This T cell receptor beta chain was retrieved from a study of prognosis after radiotherapy for stage I lung cancer. Study context: Stage I non-small cell lung cancer patients were enrolled between early 2018 and 2019.

Two-round multiplex PCR amplified TCR beta CDR3 from genomic DNA. Used in first-round PCR were primers specific to each TRBV and TRBJ gene. MiXCR, run by TCRdb on the multiplex PCR reads, gives a single entry per CDR3 protein. The sample lists more than 15,000 distinct CDR3 sequences, approximately 17% occurring once. The germline V gene has CDR1 KGHDR and CDR2 SFDVKD. The trim removed 0 bases at V and 0 bases at J, leaving 5 bases unmatched. This CDR3 has 18 amino acids. The receptor comes from a donor aged 50 or older with non-small cell lung cancer. The V gene is TRBV24-1, the J gene TRBJ1-3; 9 bases line up with TRBD1. Sequencing used PBMCs, obtained before or after stereotactic body radiation therapy (not recorded which). CDR3 in amino acids: CATSDLRGTGPSGNTIYF. The CDR3 region has the DNA TGTGCCACCAGTGATTTGAGGGGGACAGGGCCCTCTGGAAACACCATATATTTT.